This TCR beta chain was captured by sequencing in a study of blood T cell repertoires in COVID-19. Across the whole study: In each case, the material was cDNA or gDNA derived from T cells, B-cell-depleted T cells, or PBMCs.

In the original processing: Reference gene primer amplification gave nucleated cell count estimates. The data were produced by immunoSEQ multiplex PCR, yet TCRdb's version contains in-frame clones alone and is incomplete. D and trimming come from the DNA, and the V and J calls and clone size come from that table. Of some 270,000 clones detected, about 89% appear once; the ten largest clones hold 1.5% to 2%. V dropped 11 bases and J dropped 3; count of bases not matched to a gene: 7. From germline, CDR1 is MDHEN and CDR2 SYDVKM. The CDR3 is 13 residues long. In this sample, this clone turned up once. This sequence joins TRBV28 and TRBJ1-5; 7 bases align to TRBD1. The receptor's source is a woman aged 60-75 years who had recovered from COVID-19. The material sequenced was peripheral blood. The CDR3 sequence is CAGGRGINQPQHF. The CDR3 nucleotides are TGTGCCGGAGGCAGGGGGATCAATCAGCCCCAGCATTTT.